This TCR beta chain was found in a study of early T cells in non-severe SARS-CoV-2 infection. Individual cDNA molecules were tagged with unique molecular identifiers, the study reported. TCRdb re-called the 5' RACE reads through MiXCR, storing one row per CDR3 protein. Among tens of thousands of distinct CDR3 sequences, roughly 4.8% were seen once, and the ten largest hold 15% to 20%. Study conclusions and caveats: VDJdb matching favored anti-spike CD8 responses, missing private and CD4 specificities.

This clonotype was seen many times. Its antigen remains unidentified. The germline V gene encodes CDR1 SGHNT and CDR2 YYREEE (reference sequence). The CDR3 totals 11 residues. V was shortened by 6 bases and J by 5 bases, with 7 bases between the two germline ends. The chain carries TRBV5-4 and TRBJ2-3, with D perhaps TRBD2 (5 bases). The sequencing sample was made of whole blood. This receptor was taken from an adult who was a healthcare worker with PCR-confirmed SARS-CoV-2 infection or an uninfected control (not recorded which). The CDR3 protein is CASTRGDTQYF. The DNA of the CDR3 is TGTGCCAGCACTCGGGGAGATACGCAGTATTTT.